This TCR beta chain appears in the sequencing data of a study of glioma-infiltrating T cells. V lost 3 bases and J lost 0, with 15 bases in between. From germline, CDR1 is DFQATT and CDR2 SNEGSKA (reference sequence). The CDR3 is 15 residues long. General observations from the study: Tissue and blood shared very few CDR3 sequences. Non-neoplastic patients had below-expected tissue-blood divergence, while all gliomas exceeded expectation.

Amplification of TCR alpha and beta CDR3 regions from RNA used iRepertoire nested multiplex PCR. For one-step reverse transcription and amplification, 100-400 ng of tissue mRNA or PBMC total RNA was used. TCRdb reprocessed the multiplex PCR reads with MiXCR, giving one entry per CDR3 protein. The data contain about 140,000 distinct CDR3 sequences, roughly two fifths of them singletons. Comment on this clonotype: Antigen unknown.

Specimen: glioma tissue, nonneoplastic brain tissue, or PBMCs (not recorded which). This TCR came from a human donor with low-grade glioma or glioblastoma, undergoing nonglioma brain surgery, or in good health (not recorded which). V gene TRBV20-1 combines with J gene TRBJ2-7; TRBD1 is a possible D gene (5 bases). The CDR3 protein is CSASPQGRSSYEQYF. CDR3 coding DNA: TGCAGTGCTAGTCCGCAGGGTCGGTCCTCCTACGAGCAGTACTTC.